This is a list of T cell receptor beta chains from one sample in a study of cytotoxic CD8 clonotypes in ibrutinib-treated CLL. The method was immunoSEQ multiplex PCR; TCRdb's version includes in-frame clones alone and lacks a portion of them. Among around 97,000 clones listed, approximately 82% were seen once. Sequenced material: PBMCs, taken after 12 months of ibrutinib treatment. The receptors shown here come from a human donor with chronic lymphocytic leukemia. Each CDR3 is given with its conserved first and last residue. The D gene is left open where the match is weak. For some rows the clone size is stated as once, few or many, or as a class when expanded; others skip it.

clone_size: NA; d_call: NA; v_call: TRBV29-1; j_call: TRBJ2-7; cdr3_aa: CSVEPPGARYEQYF; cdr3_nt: TGCAGCGTCGAGCCCCCGGGGGCCCGCTACGAGCAGTACTTC
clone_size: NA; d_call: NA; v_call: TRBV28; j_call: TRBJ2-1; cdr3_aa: CASSLSTGYNEQFF; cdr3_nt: TGTGCCAGCAGTTTATCGACTGGCTACAATGAGCAGTTCTTC
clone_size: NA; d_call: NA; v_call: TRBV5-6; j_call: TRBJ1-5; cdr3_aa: CASSLAGGKQPQHF; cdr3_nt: TGTGCCAGCAGCTTGGCTGGGGGCAAACAGCCCCAGCATTTT
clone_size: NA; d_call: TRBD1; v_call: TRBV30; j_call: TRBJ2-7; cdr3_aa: CAYRRQGFNEQYF; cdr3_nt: TGTGCCTACCGTCGACAGGGGTTCAACGAGCAGTACTTC
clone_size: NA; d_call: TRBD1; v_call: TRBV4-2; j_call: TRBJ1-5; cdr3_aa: CASSQAGQGNQPQHF; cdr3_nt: TGTGCCAGCAGCCAAGCCGGACAGGGGAATCAGCCCCAGCATTTT
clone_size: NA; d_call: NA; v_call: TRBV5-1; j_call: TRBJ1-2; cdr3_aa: CASSLQNSYGYTF; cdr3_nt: TGCGCCAGCAGCTTACAGAACAGCTATGGCTACACCTTC
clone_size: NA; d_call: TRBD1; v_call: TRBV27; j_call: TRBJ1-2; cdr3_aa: CASRRDRGHGYTF; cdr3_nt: TGTGCCAGCAGGAGGGACAGGGGGCATGGCTACACCTTC
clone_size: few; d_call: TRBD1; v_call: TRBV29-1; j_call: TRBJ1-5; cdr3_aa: CSVDQGGNQPQHF; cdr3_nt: TGCAGCGTTGATCAGGGGGGCAATCAGCCCCAGCATTTT
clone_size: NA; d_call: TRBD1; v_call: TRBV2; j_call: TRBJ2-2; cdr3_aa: CASKGDRGRTGELFF; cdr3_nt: TGTGCCAGCAAAGGGGACAGGGGGCGAACCGGGGAGCTGTTTTTT
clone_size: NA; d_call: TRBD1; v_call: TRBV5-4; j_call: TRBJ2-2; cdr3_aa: CASSLQGVTGELFF; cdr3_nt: TGTGCCAGCAGCTTGCAGGGGGTCACCGGGGAGCTGTTTTTT
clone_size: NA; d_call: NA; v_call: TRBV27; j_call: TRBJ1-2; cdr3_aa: CASSSPTSTGNYGYTF; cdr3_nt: TGTGCCAGCAGTTCCCCAACCAGTACAGGGAACTATGGCTACACCTTC
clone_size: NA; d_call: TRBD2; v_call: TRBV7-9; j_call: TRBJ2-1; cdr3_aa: CASSLGSGGLYNEQFF; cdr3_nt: TGTGCCAGCAGCTTAGGTTCCGGGGGGTTATACAATGAGCAGTTCTTC
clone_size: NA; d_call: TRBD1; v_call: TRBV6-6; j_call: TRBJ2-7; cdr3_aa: CASSYRDSAYEQYF; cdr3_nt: TGTGCCAGCAGTTACCGGGACAGCGCCTACGAGCAGTACTTC
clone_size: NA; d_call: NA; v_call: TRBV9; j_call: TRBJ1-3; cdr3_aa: CASSVDPGSSGNTIYF; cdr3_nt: TGTGCCAGCAGCGTAGACCCCGGGAGCTCCGGAAACACCATATATTTT
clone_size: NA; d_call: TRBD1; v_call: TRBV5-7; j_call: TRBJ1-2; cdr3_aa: CASHVMKTGLYGYTF; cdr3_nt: TGTGCCAGCCACGTAATGAAGACAGGGTTGTATGGCTACACCTTC
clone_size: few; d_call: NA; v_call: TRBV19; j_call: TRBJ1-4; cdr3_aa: CASSRQVNEKLFF; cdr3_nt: TGTGCCAGTAGTAGACAGGTTAATGAAAAACTGTTTTTT
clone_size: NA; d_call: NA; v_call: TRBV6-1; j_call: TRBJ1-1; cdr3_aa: CASSVAPNTEAFF; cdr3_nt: TGTGCCAGCAGTGTCGCCCCGAACACTGAAGCTTTCTTT
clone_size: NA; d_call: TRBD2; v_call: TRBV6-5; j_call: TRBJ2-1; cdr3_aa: CASSRRGAYNEQFF; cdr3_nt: TGTGCCAGCAGTAGGCGGGGGGCCTACAATGAGCAGTTCTTC
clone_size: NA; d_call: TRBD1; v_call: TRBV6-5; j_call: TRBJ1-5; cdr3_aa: CASSPDRDQPQHF; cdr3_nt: TGTGCCAGCAGCCCTGACAGGGATCAGCCCCAGCATTTT
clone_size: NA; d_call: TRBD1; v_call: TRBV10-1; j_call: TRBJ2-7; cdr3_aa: CASSDRDRGPTSYEQYF; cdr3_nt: TGCGCCAGCAGTGACCGGGACAGGGGGCCAACCTCCTACGAGCAGTACTTC
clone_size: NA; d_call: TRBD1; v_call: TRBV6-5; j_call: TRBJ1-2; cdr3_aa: CASSYSRTGGNYGYTF; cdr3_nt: TGTGCCAGCAGTTACTCCCGGACAGGGGGCAACTATGGCTACACCTTC
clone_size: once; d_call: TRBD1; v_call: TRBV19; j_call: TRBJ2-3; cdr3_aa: CASSPRDRGADTQYF; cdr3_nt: TGTGCCAGTAGCCCCCGGGACAGGGGTGCAGATACGCAGTATTTT
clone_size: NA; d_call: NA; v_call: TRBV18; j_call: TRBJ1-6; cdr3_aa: CASSEQRLDSPLHF; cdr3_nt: TGTGCCAGTTCGGAACAGCGGTTGGATTCACCCCTCCACTTT
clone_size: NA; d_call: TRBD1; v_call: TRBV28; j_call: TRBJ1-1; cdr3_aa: CASSAGQGTTEAFF; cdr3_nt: TGTGCCAGCAGTGCGGGACAGGGGACCACTGAAGCTTTCTTT
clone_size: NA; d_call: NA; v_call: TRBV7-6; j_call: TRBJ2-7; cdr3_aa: CASSLARGREQYF; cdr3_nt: TGTGCCAGCAGCTTAGCACGGGGGAGGGAGCAGTACTTC
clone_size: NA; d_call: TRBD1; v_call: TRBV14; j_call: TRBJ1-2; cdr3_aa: CASSQGQGFGYTF; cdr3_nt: TGTGCCAGCAGCCAGGGACAGGGCTTTGGCTACACCTTC
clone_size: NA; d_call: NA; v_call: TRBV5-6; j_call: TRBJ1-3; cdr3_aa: CASSLGGDTIYF; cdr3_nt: TGTGCCAGCAGCTTGGGTGGGGACACCATATATTTT
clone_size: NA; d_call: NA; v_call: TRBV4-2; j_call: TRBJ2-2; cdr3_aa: CASSQGVRDGTNTGELFF; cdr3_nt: TGTGCCAGCAGCCAAGGAGTCAGGGACGGAACGAACACCGGGGAGCTGTTTTTT
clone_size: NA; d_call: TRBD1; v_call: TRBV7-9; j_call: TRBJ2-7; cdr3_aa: CASSSLWTGGIDYEQYF; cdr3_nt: TGTGCCAGCAGCTCACTATGGACAGGGGGCATCGACTACGAGCAGTACTTC
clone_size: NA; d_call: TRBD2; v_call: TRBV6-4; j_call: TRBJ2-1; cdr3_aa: CASSATGRGRFNEQFF; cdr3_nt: TGTGCCAGCAGTGCCACCGGGAGGGGGAGATTCAATGAGCAGTTCTTC
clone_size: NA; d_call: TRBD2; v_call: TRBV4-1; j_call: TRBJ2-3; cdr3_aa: CASSDQRGGTDTQYF; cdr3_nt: TGCGCCAGCAGCGATCAGCGGGGGGGCACAGATACGCAGTATTTT
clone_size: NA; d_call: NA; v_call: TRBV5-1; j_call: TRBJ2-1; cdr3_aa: CASSLGVGYNEQFF; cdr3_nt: TGCGCCAGCAGCTTGGGGGTCGGTTACAATGAGCAGTTCTTC
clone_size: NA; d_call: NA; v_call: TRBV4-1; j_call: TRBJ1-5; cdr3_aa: CASSPLWGASQPQHF; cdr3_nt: TGCGCCAGCAGCCCCCTCTGGGGGGCATCTCAGCCCCAGCATTTT
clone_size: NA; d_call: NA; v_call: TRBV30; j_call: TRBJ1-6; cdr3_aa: CALVGEINSPLHF; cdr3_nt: TGTGCCCTGGTAGGCGAGATTAATTCACCCCTCCACTTT
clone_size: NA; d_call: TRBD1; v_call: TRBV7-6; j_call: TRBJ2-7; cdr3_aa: CASSSRSGQSYEQYF; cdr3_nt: TGTGCCAGCAGCTCCCGTTCGGGACAGTCCTACGAGCAGTACTTC
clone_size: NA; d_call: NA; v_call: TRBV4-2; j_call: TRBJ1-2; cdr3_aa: CASSQDPFGDGYTF; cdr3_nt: TGTGCCAGCAGCCAAGATCCGTTCGGAGATGGCTACACCTTC
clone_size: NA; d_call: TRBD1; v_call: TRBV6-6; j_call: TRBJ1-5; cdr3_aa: CASRPDRANNQPQHF; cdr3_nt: TGTGCCAGCAGACCTGACAGGGCTAACAATCAGCCCCAGCATTTT
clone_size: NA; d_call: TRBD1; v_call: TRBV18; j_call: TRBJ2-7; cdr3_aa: CASSPQTGDSYEQYF; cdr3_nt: TGTGCCAGCTCACCTCAGACAGGGGACTCCTACGAGCAGTACTTC
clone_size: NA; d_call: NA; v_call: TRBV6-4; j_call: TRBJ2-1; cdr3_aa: CASSDMFGNEQFF; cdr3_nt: TGTGCCAGCAGTGATATGTTTGGGAATGAGCAGTTCTTC
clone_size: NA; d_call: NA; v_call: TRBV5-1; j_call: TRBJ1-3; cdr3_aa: CASSLAGTGGSGNTIYF; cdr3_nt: TGCGCCAGCAGTCTGGCCGGGACCGGTGGGTCTGGAAACACCATATATTTT
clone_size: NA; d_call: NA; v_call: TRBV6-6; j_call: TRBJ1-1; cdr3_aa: CASSTVGRGNTEAFF; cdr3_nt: TGTGCCAGCAGTACCGTCGGGAGGGGCAACACTGAAGCTTTCTTT
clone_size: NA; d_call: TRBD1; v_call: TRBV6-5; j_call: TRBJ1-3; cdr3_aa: CASRGDRGSGNTIYF; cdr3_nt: TGTGCCAGCCGTGGGGACAGAGGCTCTGGAAACACCATATATTTT
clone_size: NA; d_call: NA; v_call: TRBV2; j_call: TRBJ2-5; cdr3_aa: CASGRDNTMGETQYF; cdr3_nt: TGTGCCAGCGGCCGGGACAACACGATGGGAGAGACCCAGTACTTC
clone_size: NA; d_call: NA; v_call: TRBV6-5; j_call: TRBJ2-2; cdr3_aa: CASKGADTGELFF; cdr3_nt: TGTGCCAGCAAGGGCGCAGACACCGGGGAGCTGTTTTTT